The TCR beta chain described here comes from a study of long-term antiretroviral therapy in people with HIV. At the level of the study: The study's earliest collections predate the 2015 immediate-ART recommendation by about a decade. General observations from the study: Repertoires from HIV showed CDR3 length ranges narrower than those of controls. Post-ART diversity increased but stayed below transplant donor controls.

Survey level was the resolution at which the v3.0 immunoSEQ assay ran. Clones were read by immunoSEQ multiplex PCR, and TCRdb kept only the in-frame ones, dropping some. The table has roughly 15,000 clones, around 90% seen once; the top ten hold 11%. It was in the United States that all participants with HIV were treated. Comments on this clone: What it binds is unknown.

Trimming removed 1 base at V and 5 bases at J, with 17 bases between. The CDR3 spans 16 residues. CDR1 is LNHDA and CDR2 is SQIVND in the germline V gene (reference sequence). Sequencing used unsorted PBMCs, obtained 6.2 years after starting antiretroviral therapy. This chain uses TRBV19 with TRBJ2-5; tentative D call: TRBD2 (6 bases). This receptor was taken from a man between 35 and 55 years old with HIV. The CDR3 DNA is TGTGCCAGTAGTATAGGGAGGGCAGGATTTACGGAGACCCAGTACTTC. The encoded protein is CASSIGRAGFTETQYF.